Given below is one TCR beta chain in context. Its antigen is currently unknown. One end of the junction is discordant with germline, which a read error may explain. This record belongs to a study of T cells in Graves' hyperthyroidism and ophthalmopathy. Study conclusions and caveats: Most clonotypes expanded in thyroid above 0.001 were likewise present in blood. The model identified upcoming ophthalmopathy a median roughly 6.5 months ahead of onset.

TCR beta CDR3 regions were amplified from RNA. Initially, a first-round RT-PCR of the TCR CDR3 employed the HTBI primer set. A single record per CDR3 protein comes from TCRdb applying MiXCR to the multiplex PCR reads. The sample lists approximately 640,000 distinct CDR3 sequences; roughly 46% were seen once. This CDR3 has 14 amino acids. The germline gives CDR1 SGHVS, CDR2 FNYEAQ. The TCR originated in an adult man with Graves' disease, either hyperthyroidism or ophthalmopathy (not recorded which). The rearrangement joins TRBV7-6 to TRBJ1-6, with D tentatively TRBD1 (5 bases). The source material was peripheral blood or thyroid tissue (not recorded which). CDR3 bases: TGCGCCAGCAGGTCCGGGACCGCAAATTCACCCCTCCACTTT. Translating gives CASRSGTANSPLHF.